These 25 T cell receptor beta chains originate from one sample sequenced in a study of regulatory T cells in long-lasting Graves disease. Time point meaning: newly diagnosed GD, antithyroid drugs for less than 3 months. Preparation of the TCR library used RNA extracted from PBMCs. Investigators prepared the TCR beta libraries by applying iRepertoire HTBI primers and Arm-PCR of CDR3 regions. TCRdb re-called the multiplex PCR reads with MiXCR, one entry per CDR3 protein. The table records a few hundred thousand distinct CDR3 sequences, around 20% of them present only once. The sample consisted of peripheral blood mononuclear cells (PBMCs), taken at new diagnosis, from a patient treated with antithyroid drugs. Receptors originate from a female donor with Graves disease.

With regard to this clonotype: Since no conserved phenylalanine or tryptophan closes the CDR3, a read error is the likely cause. This chain joins TRBV20-1 and TRBJ1-2, with no clear D. V shed 2 bases and J shed 4 bases, with 5 bases lying between them. The CDR3 length is 11 residues. The V gene's germline CDR1 is DFQATT and CDR2 SNEGSKA (reference sequence). The CDR3 spells CSARSGYGYTV. The CDR3 coding sequence is TGCAGTGCTAGATCAGGCTATGGCTACACCGTC.

This clonotype occurred many times. The chain carries TRBV29-1 and TRBJ2-1; 11 bases are shared with TRBD2. J lost 4 bases, V lost 7 bases, and 9 bases had no gene match. In germline, CDR1 is SQVTM, CDR2 ANQGSEA. The CDR3 runs to 15 residues. CDR3 DNA sequence: TGCAGCGCTCCCCGGACTAGCGGGCAATACAATGAGCAGTTCTTC. This translates into CSAPRTSGQYNEQFF.

This clonotype occurred many times. Sequence at one end of the junction differs from germline and may be a read error. This chain uses TRBV5-1 with TRBJ1-5; D may be TRBD1 (5 bases). The CDR3 covers 13 residues. Per the germline V gene, CDR1 is SGHRS and CDR2 is YFSETQ. The CDR3 sequence is CASSLTANQPQHF. CDR3 DNA: TGTGCCAGCAGCCTGACAGCGAATCAGCCCCAGCATTTT. Variable domain in full (rest from reference TRBV5-1 and TRBJ1-5): KAGVTQTPRYLIKTRGQQVTLSCSPISGHRSVSWYQQTPGQGLQFLFEYFSETQRNKGNFPGRFSGRQFSNSRSEMNVSTLELGDSALYLCASSLTANQPQHFGDGTRLSIL.

This clonotype was observed a few times. This sequence joins TRBV3-1 and TRBJ2-2, with 7 bases fitting TRBD2. The CDR3 contains 15 residues. Germline assignment: CDR1 LGHDT and CDR2 YNNKEL (reference sequence). The trim removed 1 base at V and 6 bases at J, leaving 5 bases unmatched. CDR3 sequence reads: CASSQGLAGPGELFF. CDR3 nucleotides: TGTGCCAGCAGCCAAGGATTAGCGGGCCCCGGGGAGCTGTTTTTT.

This clonotype was seen at least ten times. The chain carries TRBV20-1 and TRBJ2-7; D is uncertain. Germline V gene sequence: CDR1 DFQATT, CDR2 SNEGSKA (reference sequence). This CDR3 has 16 amino acids. V lost 2 bases, J lost 3 bases, and 20 bases lay in between. CDR3 sequence reads: CSARRLGRAIGYEQYF. The CDR3 coding sequence is TGCAGTGCTAGAAGGTTAGGACGGGCAATCGGCTACGAGCAGTACTTC.

Written as DNA, the CDR3 is TGTGCCAGCAGCTTGGCCGGGAGGAGAGCTTTCTTT. Encoded protein: CASSLAGRRAFF. The chain recombines TRBV5-5 with TRBJ1-1, with D uncertain. CDR1 is SGHKS, CDR2 YYEKEE, per germline (reference sequence). The CDR3 runs 12 residues. Trimming pared 0 bases from V and 10 bases from J, leaving 10 bases between.

This clonotype was picked up many times. The V call is TRBV28, the J call TRBJ1-5, with 7 nucleotides matching TRBD1. This CDR3 spans 11 amino acids. Per germline, CDR1 MDHEN and CDR2 SYDVKM. V was clipped by 5 bases and J by 12 bases; unmatched bases: 4. CDR3 coding DNA: TGTGCCAGCAGTCAACAGGGGCTCCAGCATTTT. It translates to CASSQQGLQHF.

This chain joins TRBV7-3 and TRBJ2-7, with D possibly being TRBD2 (7 bases). CDR1 is SGHTA, CDR2 FQGTGA, per germline. The CDR3 runs 14 residues. Trimming took 5 bases from V and 6 from J, leaving 17 bases between them. The CDR3 protein is CASSEGAGAGEQYF. CDR3 coding DNA: TGTGCCAGCAGCGAAGGGGCGGGGGCGGGCGAGCAGTACTTC.

This clonotype occurred a few times. The chain has TRBV24-1 and TRBJ2-3; 14 positions agree with TRBD2. V shed 11 bases and J 2 bases; nucleotides not matched to a gene: 5. The CDR3 sequence is 15 residues long. Germline CDR1 is KGHDR and CDR2 is SFDVKD. CDR3 DNA sequence: TGTGCCAGGGGACTAGCGGGGGCCTCCACAGATACGCAGTATTTT. It is translated as CARGLAGASTDTQYF.

For this clonotype: The junction and the germline gene differ at one end; a read error may be behind it. The V call is TRBV18, the J call TRBJ2-7; 8 bases align to TRBD2. CDR1 is KGHSH and CDR2 is LQKENI in the germline V gene. CDR3 length: 13 residues. This chain's CDR3 is CAISPGSGGSTYF. The CDR3 DNA reads TGTGCCATCTCACCGGGAAGCGGGGGATCCACTTACTTC.

This clonotype was recorded many times. The V and J genes are TRBV10-3 and TRBJ1-3; D unclear. The CDR3 has 15 residues. Per germline, CDR1 ENHRY and CDR2 SYGVKD. Trimming removed 8 bases at V and 0 bases at J, with 14 bases between. The CDR3 bases are TGTGCCATCTTAAGGAGATTACCCTCTGGAAACACCATATATTTT. The encoded protein is CAILRRLPSGNTIYF.

Ten or more counts support this clonotype. This chain links TRBV27 with TRBJ1-6; 10 positions match TRBD1. The length of the CDR3 is 15 residues. The V and J ends lost 5 bases and 9 bases, in that order; junction bases with no gene match: 7. Germline V gene data show CDR1 as MNHEY and CDR2 as SMNVEV (reference sequence). The CDR3 DNA reads TGTGCCAGCAGTGACGGGACAGGGGAAATTTCACCCCTCCACTTT. It encodes CASSDGTGEISPLHF.

This clonotype has only a few counts. The chain carries TRBV5-8 and TRBJ1-3; D not resolved. There are 17 residues in the CDR3. The germline V gene has CDR1 SGHTS and CDR2 YDEGEE. The V end was cut by 2 bases, the J end by 0 bases, with 15 bases between. The CDR3 DNA reads TGTGCCAGCAGCTTTTCTGGTTTCGCAAGCTCTGGAAACACCATATATTTT. It yields the protein CASSFSGFASSGNTIYF.

This clonotype has at least ten counts. The chain uses TRBV29-1 and TRBJ2-3; 9 bases line up with TRBD2. V shed 6 bases, J shed 4 bases, and the junction held 17 bases outside the gene matches. Per germline, CDR1 SQVTM and CDR2 ANQGSEA. The CDR3 contains 17 residues. The CDR3 reads CSVETRGGGASADTQYF. As DNA, the CDR3 is TGCAGCGTGGAGACTCGTGGCGGGGGGGCCTCGGCAGATACGCAGTATTTT.

This clonotype was picked up many times. The gene calls are TRBV24-1 and TRBJ2-5; 10 nucleotides match TRBD2. This CDR3 contains 17 residues. J was trimmed by 4 bases and V by 0 bases; bases with no gene match: 7. Germline V gene data show CDR1 as KGHDR and CDR2 as SFDVKD. The CDR3 region has the DNA TGTGCCACCAGTGATTTGGAGTCTAGCGGGAGTTTAGAGACCCAGTACTTC. It specifies CATSDLESSGSLETQYF.

At least ten counts were recorded for this clonotype. The V and J genes are TRBV20-1 and TRBJ2-7; no clear D. The CDR3 totals 13 residues. V lost 1 base and J lost 2, with 9 bases in between. Germline CDR1 is DFQATT and CDR2 is SNEGSKA (reference sequence). The CDR3 bases are TGCAGTGCTAGAGCAGAAGCCACCTACGAGCAGTACTTC. As protein: CSARAEATYEQYF.

As for this clonotype: A far larger clone is just one base off, so this is likely a read error. The CDR3 DNA reads as TGTGCCAGCAGACCCGGACTAGCGGGGCTGTACAGTGAGCAGTTCTTC. This gives the protein CASRPGLAGLYSEQFF. This chain joins TRBV12-3 or TRBV12-4 and TRBJ2-1; 12 bases are a match to TRBD2. The CDR3 runs to 16 residues.

This clonotype showed up just a few times. The V and J genes are TRBV3-2 and TRBJ2-5; the D call of TRBD2 is as the table states it, not checked on the DNA. TRBV3-2 is flagged as a pseudogene. This CDR3 comprises 15 residues. CDR3 DNA: TGTGCCAGCAGCCCAAGAGCGGGGGAACAAGAGACCCAGTACTTC. Protein product: CASSPRAGEQETQYF.

This clonotype was recorded at least ten times. The chain recombines TRBV7-2 with TRBJ1-4; maybe TRBD1 (5 bases). This CDR3 is 14 amino acids long. V lost 0 bases and J lost 8, with 10 bases in between. Germline V CDR1 and CDR2: SGHTA, FQGNSA. The CDR3 bases are TGTGCCAGCAGCTTAGCATGGGGCAGGGAAAAACTGTTTTTT. Protein product: CASSLAWGREKLFF.

This clonotype was counted a few times. CDR3 protein: CASSQAGQRDSGANVLTF. The CDR3 bases are TGCGCCAGCAGCCAGGCGGGACAGCGAGACTCTGGGGCCAACGTCCTGACTTTC. V gene TRBV4-3 combines with J gene TRBJ2-6; maybe TRBD1 (7 bases). The CDR3 covers 18 residues. Between the trimmed V and J ends, which lost 3 bases and 0 bases, there was a span of 15 bases. CDR1 is LGHNA and CDR2 is YSLEER in the germline V gene.

This clonotype was recorded many times. This chain joins TRBV7-2 and TRBJ1-2, with TRBD1 matching over 8 bases. The V segment lost 6 bases and the J segment 3 bases; nucleotides outside the gene matches: 12. The germline V gene encodes CDR1 SGHTA and CDR2 FQGNSA. This CDR3 comprises 16 residues. In DNA, the CDR3 is TGTGCCAGCAGTCAGGCCCCGGGACAGGTGCACTATGGCTACACCTTC. It is translated as CASSQAPGQVHYGYTF.

This clonotype occurred many times. V and J are TRBV7-6 and TRBJ1-1; D unclear. The CDR3 contains 13 residues. Germline CDR1 reads SGHVS; CDR2 reads FNYEAQ. V gave up 5 bases and J gave up 0 bases, with 7 bases separating them. The CDR3, as DNA: TGTGCCAGCAGCGCAGACATGAACACTGAAGCTTTCTTT. It specifies CASSADMNTEAFF. The full variable domain, in which reference TRBV7-6 and TRBJ1-1 provide the parts outside the CDR3, is GAGVSQSPRYKVTKRGQDVALRCDPISGHVSLYWYRQALGQGPEFLTYFNYEAQQDKSGLPNDRFSAERPEGSISTLTIQRTEQRDSAMYRCASSADMNTEAFFGQGTRLTVV.

This clonotype showed up many times. The chain carries TRBV11-2 and TRBJ2-1; perhaps D is TRBD1 or TRBD2 (5 bases each). CDR3 length: 15 amino acids. V lost 4 bases and J lost 2, with 12 bases in between. The V gene's germline CDR1 is SGHAT and CDR2 FQNNGV. CDR3 region: CASSWGTQPYNEQFF. In DNA, the CDR3 is TGTGCCAGCAGCTGGGGGACCCAACCCTACAATGAGCAGTTCTTC.

At least ten counts were recorded for this clonotype. The chain uses TRBV24-1 and TRBJ2-3; possible D gene TRBD1, 5 bases. The germline V gene encodes CDR1 KGHDR and CDR2 SFDVKD. The CDR3 contains 18 residues. Trimming took 4 bases from V and 3 from J, leaving 22 bases between them. CDR3 DNA sequence: TGTGCCACCAGTGAAGCCCTCCGACAGTGGATGGGGACAGATACGCAGTATTTT. It is translated as CATSEALRQWMGTDTQYF.

Remarks on this clonotype: This may come from a read error, since a much larger clone is one base off. The chain links TRBV5-4 to TRBJ1-2, with D possibly matching TRBD1 (5 bases). The germline CDR1 and CDR2 sequences are SGHNT and YYREEE (reference sequence). This CDR3 is built from 14 residues. CDR3 protein: CASSLGTFNYDYTF. The CDR3 region has the DNA TGTGCCAGCAGCTTGGGGACATTTAACTATGACTACACCTTC. Full variable domain (rest looked up from reference TRBV5-4 and TRBJ1-2): ETGVTQSPTHLIKTRGQQVTLRCSSQSGHNTVSWYQQALGQGPQFIFQYYREEENGRGNFPPRFSGLQFPNYSSELNVNALELDDSALYLCASSLGTFNYDYTFGSGTRLTVV.